This is a list of T cell receptor beta chains from one sample in a study of control samples from healthy donors and cancer patients. TCRdb's table, derived via immunoSEQ multiplex PCR, lists solely in-frame clones and lacks some. The table has about 200,000 clones, about 91% seen once. Sequenced material: blood. The receptor source for this set is a man in his thirties or forties in good health. The CDR3 runs from the conserved cysteine through the conserved F or W. D genes are given only for firm matches. Some rows mark clone size as missing; the rest say once, few, many or name a class of expanded clone.

TRBJ1-2 NA TRBV6-5 NA CASFREGYGYTF TGTGCCAGCTTCAGGGAGGGCTATGGCTACACCTTC
TRBJ1-2 NA TRBV6-6 TRBD1 CASSIPGQANYGYTF TGTGCCAGCAGTATTCCGGGACAGGCTAACTATGGCTACACCTTC
TRBJ1-5 NA TRBV29-1 NA CSVRQQGNQPQHF TGCAGCGTCCGTCAACAGGGCAATCAGCCCCAGCATTTT
TRBJ2-2 NA TRBV27 TRBD2 CASSPLGVSGGARGGELFF TGTGCCAGCAGTCCCTTGGGAGTTAGCGGGGGGGCTCGGGGCGGGGAGCTGTTTTTT
TRBJ1-1 NA TRBV29-1 NA CSAAPLHPAGWEYTEAFF TGCAGCGCAGCCCCCCTACACCCGGCAGGCTGGGAGTACACTGAAGCTTTCTTT
TRBJ1-3 NA TRBV5-1 TRBD1 CASSSTGVGNTIYF TGCGCCAGCAGCTCGACAGGGGTTGGAAACACCATATATTTT
TRBJ1-2 NA TRBV29-1 NA CSVVQPPYGYTF TGCAGCGTTGTACAGCCTCCCTATGGCTACACCTTC
TRBJ1-5 NA TRBV4-1 TRBD1 CASSHPLTGTGQPQHF TGCGCCAGCAGCCATCCTCTGACAGGGACAGGTCAGCCCCAGCATTTT
TRBJ2-7 NA TRBV30 NA CAWSVTGYEQYF TGTGCCTGGAGTGTGACGGGATACGAGCAGTACTTC
TRBJ1-2 many TRBV19 TRBD1 CASSIEQGARGYTF TGTGCCAGTAGTATCGAACAGGGGGCTCGCGGCTACACCTTC
TRBJ2-3 NA TRBV2 NA CASNDAPTDTQYF TGTGCCAGCAATGACGCCCCCACAGATACGCAGTATTTT
TRBJ1-1 NA TRBV19 NA CASSIRPSPEAFF TGTGCCAGTAGTATTCGACCCTCCCCTGAAGCTTTCTTT
TRBJ2-7 NA TRBV10-2 TRBD1 CASSAGTGGTYEQYF TGCGCCAGCAGCGCCGGGACAGGGGGTACCTACGAGCAGTACTTC
TRBJ2-2 NA TRBV24-1 NA CATKDRTDTGELFF TGTGCCACCAAGGACAGAACGGACACCGGGGAGCTGTTTTTT
TRBJ2-7 NA TRBV7-9 TRBD2 CASSLVLAGGSYEQYF TGTGCCAGCAGCTTAGTCCTAGCGGGGGGGTCCTACGAGCAGTACTTC
TRBJ1-1 NA TRBV19 NA CASSIPRGAAFF TGTGCCAGTAGTATTCCCAGGGGTGCAGCTTTCTTT
TRBJ2-1 NA TRBV6-6 TRBD1 CASSYRVTGWGNEQFF TGTGCCAGCAGTTACAGAGTGACAGGGTGGGGCAATGAGCAGTTCTTC
TRBJ2-1 once TRBV30 TRBD2 CAWSVKRGFYNEQFF TGTGCCTGGAGTGTAAAGCGGGGGTTCTACAATGAGCAGTTCTTC
TRBJ1-3 NA TRBV2 TRBD1 CASSEAPSGRGRDTIYF TGTGCCAGCAGTGAAGCTCCAAGCGGCAGGGGGAGAGACACCATATATTTT
TRBJ1-5 once TRBV24-1 NA CATRALTGSNQPQHF TGTGCCACCAGGGCACTGACGGGGAGCAATCAGCCCCAGCATTTT
TRBJ1-2 NA TRBV2 TRBD1 CASRAGTVNGYTF TGTGCCAGCAGAGCCGGGACAGTGAATGGCTACACCTTC
TRBJ2-3 NA TRBV5-1 TRBD1 CASSLGFGTADTQYF TGCGCCAGCAGCTTGGGATTCGGGACAGCAGATACGCAGTATTTT
TRBJ2-7 NA TRBV12-3/TRBV12-4 NA CASSPGGHREQYF TGTGCCAGCAGCCCGGGGGGCCATCGCGAGCAGTACTTC
TRBJ1-1 NA TRBV19 NA CASSRRGVIMNTEAFF TGTGCCAGTAGTAGAAGGGGGGTGATCATGAACACTGAAGCTTTCTTT
TRBJ1-2 NA TRBV9 NA CASTSGYGYTF TGTGCCAGCACTTCAGGCTATGGCTACACCTTC
TRBJ2-1 NA TRBV5-1 NA CASSLGDYNEQFF TGCGCCAGCAGCTTGGGGGATTACAATGAGCAGTTCTTC
TRBJ2-7 NA TRBV7-6 NA CASSLQGSSYEQYF TGTGCCAGCAGCTTACAGGGGAGCTCCTACGAGCAGTACTTC
TRBJ1-6 NA TRBV19 NA CASSILSSYNSPLHF TGTGCCAGTAGTATACTTAGCTCCTATAATTCACCCCTCCACTTT
TRBJ1-2 once TRBV2 TRBD1 CASSLTTGVYGYTF TGTGCCAGCAGTCTAACTACAGGGGTCTATGGCTACACCTTC
TRBJ1-6 NA TRBV14 TRBD1 CASSQFQGAGSPLHF TGTGCCAGCAGCCAGTTCCAGGGGGCAGGGTCACCCCTCCACTTT
TRBJ2-6 NA TRBV3-1/TRBV3-2 NA CASSQGRSSGANVLTF TGTGCCAGCAGCCAGGGACGTAGTTCTGGGGCCAACGTCCTGACTTTC
TRBJ1-6 NA TRBV18 NA CASSLDSYGALHF TGTGCCAGCTCACTCGACAGCTACGGGGCCCTCCACTTT
TRBJ1-5 NA TRBV6-1 NA CASSEVMGYSNQPQHF TGTGCCAGCAGTGAAGTTATGGGATATAGCAATCAGCCCCAGCATTTT
TRBJ2-2 NA TRBV7-9 TRBD2 CASSPGASGSAGELFF TGTGCCAGCAGCCCGGGGGCTAGCGGGAGTGCCGGGGAGCTGTTTTTT
TRBJ1-1 NA TRBV18 NA CASSPGRGERAFF TGTGCCAGCTCACCGGGGAGGGGAGAGCGAGCTTTCTTT
TRBJ2-3 NA TRBV6-4 TRBD2 CASSFLAGGTDTQYF TGTGCCAGCAGTTTTTTAGCGGGGGGCACAGATACGCAGTATTTT
TRBJ2-2 NA TRBV7-9 NA CASSLRLTGELFF TGTGCCAGCAGCTTACGGCTCACCGGGGAGCTGTTTTTT
TRBJ1-3 few TRBV6-5 TRBD1 CASSWGRGFGNTIYF TGTGCCAGCAGTTGGGGCAGGGGGTTTGGAAACACCATATATTTT
TRBJ1-6 NA TRBV3-1/TRBV3-2 NA CASSQVNQGNSPLHF TGTGCCAGCAGCCAAGTTAACCAGGGGAATTCACCCCTCCACTTT
TRBJ1-2 NA TRBV5-1 NA CASRMGPDSLYGYTF TGCGCCAGCAGAATGGGGCCAGACTCCCTCTATGGCTACACCTTC
TRBJ1-2 NA TRBV25-1 NA CASGGDNLYGYTF TGTGCCAGCGGGGGGGACAATCTGTATGGCTACACCTTC
TRBJ2-7 NA TRBV2 TRBD2 CASSEKVVGGGPYEQYF TGTGCCAGCAGTGAAAAAGTCGTGGGCGGGGGGCCCTACGAGCAGTACTTC
TRBJ1-1 NA TRBV6-6 NA CASSPHRDEAFF TGTGCCAGCAGTCCACACAGGGATGAAGCTTTCTTT
TRBJ1-2 once TRBV19 TRBD1 CASSIHTGDGYTF TGTGCCAGTAGTATCCATACAGGGGACGGCTACACCTTC
TRBJ2-3 NA TRBV11-2 NA CASSLPATDTQYF TGTGCCAGCAGCTTACCTGCCACAGATACGCAGTATTTT